The 12 T cell receptor beta chains listed next were all sequenced from one sample in a study of human T cells and chemical hapten exposure. Time point indicated: patch test 2, 6 weeks after DPC sensitization. Documented treatment: therapeutic diphenylcyclopropenone sensitization with weekly scalp DPC. Using its own MiXCR run on the RACE reads, TCRdb lists one record per CDR3 protein. The top ten hold less than 1.5% of the sample, which has about 140,000 distinct CDR3 sequences, over 9.5% seen once. This sample comprised whole blood, obtained in connection with sensitization to the hapten diphenylcyclopropenone (DPC). The receptors derive from a woman aged 45-65 years with alopecia areata. Some clones in this sample may be carry-over from other donors' samples.

The chain combines TRBV20-1 with TRBJ1-5; D not certain. CDR1 DFQATT and CDR2 SNEGSKA come from the germline V gene (reference sequence). This CDR3 is built from 12 residues. V was cut by 3 bases and J by 0 bases, with 3 bases left in between. The CDR3 DNA sequence: TGCAGTGCTAGCGATAGCAATCAGCCCCAGCATTTT. It yields the protein CSASDSNQPQHF.

The rearrangement links TRBV7-2 to TRBJ2-5, with 8 bases identical to TRBD1. The germline gives CDR1 SGHTA, CDR2 FQGNSA. The CDR3 runs to 16 residues. V shed 5 bases and J 1 base; nucleotides not matched to a gene: 9. The CDR3 here is CASSPGQANFQETQYF. The CDR3, as DNA: TGTGCCAGCAGCCCGGGACAGGCGAATTTCCAAGAGACCCAGTACTTC.

This chain links TRBV24-1 with TRBJ2-7; no firm D call. Germline V gene sequence: CDR1 KGHDR, CDR2 SFDVKD. Trimming took off 3 bases at V and 4 bases at J, with 6 bases between the two ends. The CDR3 runs 12 residues. For the CDR3, the DNA is TGTGCCACCAGTGATCTGGGGTACGAGCAGTACTTC. As protein: CATSDLGYEQYF.

This clonotype was observed a few times. The V call is TRBV6-5, the J call TRBJ2-5, with D possibly being TRBD2 (6 bases). Germline CDR1 is MNHEY and CDR2 is SVGAGI. The CDR3 consists of 13 residues. Trimming stripped 7 bases from V and 7 bases from J, with 16 bases between. The CDR3 DNA reads as TGTGCCAGCACCCGGGACTTTTCCACGACCCAGTACTTC. It specifies CASTRDFSTTQYF.

The rearrangement links TRBV14 to TRBJ2-5; no definite D call. CDR1 SGHDN and CDR2 FVKESK come from the germline V gene. V dropped 1 base and J dropped 5 bases, with 17 bases sitting between them. The CDR3 loop spans 16 amino acids. The CDR3 DNA sequence: TGTGCCAGCAGCCAAGCCGCGCAGGCCCGGTGGGAGACCCAGTACTTC. This gives the protein CASSQAAQARWETQYF.

This clonotype occurred once. The gene calls are TRBV4-1 and TRBJ2-1; TRBD2 agrees at 9 bases. The ends lost 4 bases at V and 3 bases at J; junction bases unmatched: 13. Germline assignment: CDR1 MGHRA and CDR2 YSYEKL. CDR3 length: 18 amino acids. In DNA, the CDR3 is TGCGCCAGCAGCCGGGTAGCGGGAGCGGGAGTTAACTACAATGAGCAGTTCTTC. Its protein is CASSRVAGAGVNYNEQFF.

The genes are TRBV6-5 and TRBJ2-3, with D hard to call. The germline gives CDR1 MNHEY, CDR2 SVGAGI. This CDR3 contains 16 residues. Trimming took 0 bases from V and 1 from J, leaving 11 bases between them. The CDR3 protein is CASSYSGPAGTDTQYF. The CDR3 DNA reads TGTGCCAGCAGTTACTCTGGACCGGCCGGCACAGATACGCAGTATTTT.

This clonotype was counted between two and nine times. This chain uses TRBV18 with TRBJ2-7, with TRBD1 matching 7 bases. CDR3 length equals 15 residues. The V gene's germline CDR1 is KGHSH and CDR2 LQKENI. The junction had 8 bases not matched to a gene; V was cut back by 6 bases and J by 0 bases. CDR3 loop: CASSLGQALSYEQYF. The CDR3 DNA reads TGTGCCAGCTCGCTTGGACAGGCCCTCTCCTACGAGCAGTACTTC.

About this clonotype itself: This may come from a read error, since a much larger clone is one base off. V is TRBV6-6 and J is TRBJ1-1; D gene unclear. This CDR3 comprises 11 residues. CDR1 and CDR2 (germline): MNHNY, SVGAGI (reference sequence). V lost 6 bases and J 6 bases, leaving 8 bases between the germline ends. The CDR3 region is CASSPVAEAFF. The CDR3 DNA reads TGTGCCAGCAGCCCGGTGGCTGAAGCTTTCTTT.

The chain links TRBV6-2 or TRBV6-3 to TRBJ2-7; maybe TRBD2 (5 bases). The CDR3 runs 13 residues. Germline loops: CDR1 MNHEY, CDR2 SVGEGT. The V end was cut by 4 bases, the J end by 3 bases, with 10 bases between. CDR3 nucleotides: TGTGCCAGCAGTTTTTCCGGGGTCTACGAGCAGTACTTC. Translating gives CASSFSGVYEQYF.

This clonotype was seen repeatedly, ten times or more. The rearrangement uses TRBV30 and TRBJ2-7; the match to TRBD1 covers 12 bases. V gave up 5 bases and J gave up 5 bases; unmatched junction bases: 7. The CDR3 covers 14 residues. The germline gives CDR1 GTSNPN, CDR2 SVGIG (reference sequence). CDR3 sequence: CAWVGDRGQNEQYF. Here the CDR3 DNA reads TGTGCCTGGGTGGGGGACAGGGGGCAAAACGAGCAGTACTTC.

This clonotype appeared many times. Here the CDR3 reads CASSLQGAPDYEQYF. In DNA form, the CDR3 reads TGTGCCAGCAGCCTACAGGGGGCGCCCGACTACGAGCAGTACTTC. The genes are TRBV7-2 and TRBJ2-7, with TRBD1 matching 9 bases. Germline trimming cut 5 bases from V and 3 bases from J; bases unmatched to any gene: 8. In germline, CDR1 is SGHTA, CDR2 FQGNSA. This CDR3 is built from 15 residues.